This TCR beta chain originates from a study of T-cell memory formation after mild COVID-19. This clonotype came up a few times. What it recognizes is unknown. 5'RACE with constant-segment primers yielded barcoded, UMI-tagged TCR alpha and TCR beta cDNA libraries. From the 5' RACE reads, TCRdb called clonotypes with MiXCR, one entry per CDR3 protein. This table has 140,000 to 150,000 distinct CDR3 sequences, 25% appearing once. CDR1 and CDR2 (germline): SGHRS, YFSETQ. V lost 0 bases and J 1 base, leaving 11 bases between the germline ends. This CDR3 is built from 16 residues. The study, taken as a whole, reports: Researchers report contracting CD4+ clones mostly in CM and EM, with CD8+ clones in EMRA. Cross-reactive memory apparently joined, as some responding clones appeared in pre-infection memory. While clones contracting from day 15 to 85 were balanced between CD4 and CD8, later expanders leaned CD4+.

The sequenced sample was PBMCs or a T cell subset sorted from them (not recorded which). The TCR comes from an adult woman who had mild COVID-19 (a few samples of this study predate the infection). Cell type and time point are not known. This chain joins TRBV5-1 and TRBJ2-4; no clear D. The CDR3 DNA reads TGCGCCAGCAGCTTGGCTGGGTTTGGGGCCAAAAACATTCAGTACTTC. Translation gives CASSLAGFGAKNIQYF.